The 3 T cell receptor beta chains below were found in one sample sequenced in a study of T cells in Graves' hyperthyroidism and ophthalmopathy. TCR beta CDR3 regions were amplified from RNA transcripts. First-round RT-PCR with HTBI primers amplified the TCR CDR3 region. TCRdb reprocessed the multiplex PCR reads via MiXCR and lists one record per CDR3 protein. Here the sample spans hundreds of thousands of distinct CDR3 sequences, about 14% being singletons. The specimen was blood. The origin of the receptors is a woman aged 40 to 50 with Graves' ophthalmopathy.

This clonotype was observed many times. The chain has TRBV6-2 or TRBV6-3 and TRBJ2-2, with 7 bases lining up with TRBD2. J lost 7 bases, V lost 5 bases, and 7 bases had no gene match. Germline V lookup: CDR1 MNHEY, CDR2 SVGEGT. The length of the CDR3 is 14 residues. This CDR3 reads CASSQSGIVGELFF. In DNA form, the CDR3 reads TGTGCCAGCAGTCAAAGCGGGATCGTCGGGGAGCTGTTTTTT.

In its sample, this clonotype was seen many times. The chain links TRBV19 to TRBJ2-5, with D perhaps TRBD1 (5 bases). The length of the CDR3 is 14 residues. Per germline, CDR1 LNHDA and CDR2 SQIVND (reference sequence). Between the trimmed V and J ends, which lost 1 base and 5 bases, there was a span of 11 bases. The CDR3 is CASSIGGRAETQYF. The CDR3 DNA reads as TGTGCCAGTAGTATAGGTGGCAGGGCGGAGACCCAGTACTTC.

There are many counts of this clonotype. The CDR3 DNA follows: TGTGCCACCAGCAGAGACCTCCAAGAGACCCAGTACTTC. Its protein is CATSRDLQETQYF. The J gene is TRBJ2-5, the V gene TRBV15; D remains ambiguous. The CDR3 runs to 13 residues. The germline V gene encodes CDR1 LNHNV and CDR2 YYDKDF (reference sequence). Trimming pared 0 bases from V and 1 base from J, leaving 3 bases between. The whole variable domain, remainder taken from reference TRBV15 and TRBJ2-5, is DAMVIQNPRYQVTQFGKPVTLSCSQTLNHNVMYWYQQKSSQAPKLLFHYYDKDFNNEADTPDNFQSRRPNTSFCFLDIRSPGLGDTAMYLCATSRDLQETQYFGPGTRLLVL.